The 16 T cell receptor beta chains in this list originate from one sample, sequenced in a study of T cell responses to AZD1222 COVID-19 vaccine. Method: immunoSEQ multiplex PCR; TCRdb's copy keeps in-frame clones and lacks some. Of around 80,000 clones in the sample, 87% were seen once. Sequencing used peripheral blood, obtained 28 days after the second AZD1222 dose. These receptors were collected from an adult who received the AZD1222 COVID-19 vaccine.

V gene TRBV7-8 combines with J gene TRBJ2-2; D unresolved. The V and J ends lost 3 bases and 4 bases respectively, with 15 bases between them. Germline V gene data show CDR1 as SGHVS and CDR2 as FQNEAQ. CDR3 length: 16 amino acids. CDR3 amino acids: CASSLAQNFVTGELFF. The CDR3 nucleotides are TGTGCCAGCAGCTTGGCTCAGAACTTCGTCACCGGGGAGCTGTTTTTT. Full variable domain (rest looked up from reference TRBV7-8 and TRBJ2-2): GAGVSQSPRYKVAKRGQDVALRCDPISGHVSLFWYQQALGQGPEFLTYFQNEAQLDKSGLPSDRFFAERPEGSVSTLKIQRTQQEDSAVYLCASSLAQNFVTGELFFGEGSRLTVL.

This chain uses TRBV29-1 with TRBJ1-1; D not certain. V lost 5 bases, J lost 4 bases, and 11 bases lay in between. CDR3 length: 12 residues. CDR1 SQVTM and CDR2 ANQGSEA come from the germline V gene. The CDR3 DNA follows: TGCAGCGTTAAGCCGACGGCCACTGAAGCTTTCTTT. It specifies CSVKPTATEAFF.

This clone was seen just once. The chain couples TRBV2 to TRBJ2-1; no clear D gene. Germline lookup yields CDR1 SNHLY and CDR2 FYNNEI. The V and J ends lost 6 bases and 4 bases respectively, with 7 bases between them. The CDR3 covers 12 residues. This CDR3 is CASSEQYNEQFF. The DNA for the CDR3 is TGTGCCAGCAGCGAACAGTACAATGAGCAGTTCTTC.

The chain couples TRBV7-9 to TRBJ1-1; D gene unclear. The V end lost 5 bases, the J end lost 5 bases, and 9 bases lay between the germline ends. CDR3 length equals 12 residues. CDR1 is SEHNR and CDR2 is FQNEAQ in the germline V gene (reference sequence). The CDR3 spells CASSQYRTEAFF. CDR3 DNA: TGTGCCAGCAGCCAATATAGAACTGAAGCTTTCTTT. The full variable domain, its missing parts supplied by reference TRBV7-9 and TRBJ1-1, is DTGVSQNPRHKITKRGQNVTFRCDPISEHNRLYWYRQTLGQGPEFLTYFQNEAQLEKSRLLSDRFSAERPKGSFSTLEIQRTEQGDSAMYLCASSQYRTEAFFGQGTRLTVV.

J is TRBJ2-1 and V is TRBV10-1; 9 positions agree with TRBD2. CDR3 length: 16 amino acids. V shed 6 bases and J 7 bases; nucleotides not matched to a gene: 13. Per the germline V gene, CDR1 is WNHNN and CDR2 is SYGVQD (reference sequence). The CDR3 protein is CASSGQTSGLRNEQFF. In DNA, the CDR3 is TGCGCCAGCAGCGGCCAGACTAGCGGCCTACGGAATGAGCAGTTCTTC.

V usage is TRBV27 and J usage is TRBJ1-1; TRBD1 matches 8 bases. Germline CDR1 reads MNHEY; CDR2 reads SMNVEV (reference sequence). The trim removed 5 bases at V and 4 bases at J, leaving 9 bases unmatched. The CDR3 is made up of 15 amino acids. For the CDR3, the DNA is TGTGCCAGCAGTCCCAGTACAGGGGGAATCACTGAAGCTTTCTTT. Translation gives CASSPSTGGITEAFF.

The chain employs TRBV5-5 and TRBJ1-2; TRBD1 is a possible D gene (5 bases). Deletions cut 2 bases from V and 2 bases from J, with 7 bases between. The CDR3 is made up of 13 amino acids. Germline V lookup: CDR1 SGHKS, CDR2 YYEKEE (reference sequence). The CDR3 DNA reads TGTGCCAGCAGCTTTGGGGACAACTATGGCTACACCTTC. Translating it yields CASSFGDNYGYTF.

This clone occurred once. DNA for the CDR3: TGTGCCAGCAGCTTAGCCCGGGTAGGGGTCTTGAGGACCCTCCACTTT. It yields the protein CASSLARVGVLRTLHF. The J gene is TRBJ1-6, the V gene TRBV13, with D possibly being TRBD1 (5 bases). CDR1 is PRHDT and CDR2 is FYEKMQ in the germline V gene (reference sequence). V was clipped by 1 base and J by 14 bases, with 21 bases between them. The CDR3 length is 16 residues.

This sequence joins TRBV12-3 or TRBV12-4 and TRBJ1-2, with D possibly being TRBD1 (5 bases). V shed 6 bases and J shed 8 bases, with 16 bases lying between them. This CDR3 contains 13 residues. CDR3 in DNA: TGTGCCAGCAGCGCGACAGTTGAGGCGGGCTACACCTTC. It is translated as CASSATVEAGYTF.

The CDR3 DNA reads as TGTGCCAGTAGGGACTTAGGAACCTCCTACGAGCAGTACTTC. Amino acids: CASRDLGTSYEQYF. This sequence joins TRBV19 and TRBJ2-7, with a weak D call TRBD2 (5 bases). This CDR3 contains 14 residues. The germline CDR1 and CDR2 sequences are LNHDA and SQIVND (reference sequence). V was cut by 6 bases and J by 0 bases, with 12 bases left in between. The full variable domain, with the rest looked up from reference TRBV19 and TRBJ2-7, is DGGITQSPKYLFRKEGQNVTLSCEQNLNHDAMYWYRQDPGQGLRLIYYSQIVNDFQKGDIAEGYSVSREKKESFPLTVTSAQKNPTAFYLCASRDLGTSYEQYFGPGTRLTVT.

The V call is TRBV7-2, the J call TRBJ2-1, with TRBD2 matching over 9 bases. The germline V gene has CDR1 SGHTA and CDR2 FQGNSA. After removal of 6 bases from V and 4 bases from J, the junction contained 10 bases not matched to a gene. The length of the CDR3 is 16 residues. Written as DNA, the CDR3 is TGTGCCAGCAGATCTAGCGGGATAACCCTTTACAATGAGCAGTTCTTC. Translation gives CASRSSGITLYNEQFF.

This sequence joins TRBV2 and TRBJ2-5; D remains ambiguous. CDR3 size: 14 residues. The V end was cut by 5 bases, the J end by 5 bases, with 15 bases between. Germline loops: CDR1 SNHLY, CDR2 FYNNEI. The CDR3 loop reads CASSPGPLGETQYF. The CDR3 coding sequence is TGTGCCAGCAGTCCTGGACCGTTAGGGGAGACCCAGTACTTC.

The chain combines TRBV10-3 with TRBJ2-1; weak D call: TRBD2 (6 bases). This CDR3 region has 15 residues. The germline gives CDR1 ENHRY, CDR2 SYGVKD. V dropped 5 bases and J dropped 0 bases, with 11 bases sitting between them. Here the CDR3 reads CAISTGESSYNEQFF. The CDR3 coding sequence is TGTGCCATCAGTACGGGGGAGAGCTCCTACAATGAGCAGTTCTTC.

This chain joins TRBV23-1 and TRBJ2-2; tentatively, D is TRBD1 (5 bases). TRBV23-1 is flagged as an ORF with uncertain function. With 0 bases removed from V and 8 bases from J, the gap between germline ends came to 16 bases. This CDR3 contains 16 residues. CDR3 protein: CASSQSPSRVVGELFF. CDR3 DNA sequence: TGCGCCAGCAGTCAATCCCCCAGCAGGGTAGTGGGGGAGCTGTTTTTT.

CDR3 bases: TGCGCCAGCAGCTCGATGAAACATACCGGGACAGGGGAAACTGGAAACACCATATATTTT. Amino acid sequence: CASSSMKHTGTGETGNTIYF. J is TRBJ1-3 and V is TRBV5-1; 10 bases agree with TRBD1. V dropped 3 bases and J dropped 2; count of bases not matched to a gene: 17. From germline, CDR1 is SGHRS and CDR2 YFSETQ. The CDR3 consists of 20 residues.

This clone was recorded once. The rearrangement joins TRBV18 to TRBJ1-1; tentatively, D is TRBD1 (6 bases). The CDR3 runs 15 residues. Looked up from germline, CDR1 is KGHSH and CDR2 is LQKENI. The V and J ends lost 1 base and 3 bases respectively, with 12 bases between them. In nucleotides, the CDR3 is TGTGCCAGCTCACCACTGGGGGGCAGGGACACTGAAGCTTTCTTT. Encoded protein: CASSPLGGRDTEAFF.